The 22 T cell receptor beta chains reported below all come from one sample, sequenced in a study of siplizumab effects on memory and regulatory T cells. Generated by immunoSEQ multiplex PCR, the TCRdb table keeps only in-frame clones and is missing some. The sample shows about 26,000 clones, around 80% of them seen only once. Sequenced material: memory CD4+ T cells sorted from blood. These receptor sequences come from a human donor in good health.

The chain couples TRBV7-2 to TRBJ2-3, with 7 bases lining up with TRBD2. Germline assignment: CDR1 SGHTA and CDR2 FQGNSA. This CDR3 region has 14 residues. The ends lost 5 bases at V and 5 bases at J; junction bases unmatched: 7. Here the CDR3 reads CASSLWTSLDTQYF. The CDR3 nucleotides read TGTGCCAGCAGCCTGTGGACTAGTTTAGATACGCAGTATTTT.

This chain links TRBV5-1 with TRBJ2-1; TRBD2 matches 9 bases. This CDR3 comprises 15 residues. The germline gives CDR1 SGHRS, CDR2 YFSETQ. The J segment lost 6 bases and the V segment lost 1 base, leaving 5 bases of the junction unmatched. The CDR3 region has the DNA TGCGCCAGCAGCTTGTCAGCGGGAGGAGCCAATGAGCAGTTCTTC. Protein product: CASSLSAGGANEQFF.

The V gene is TRBV19, the J gene TRBJ2-1; TRBD1 matches at 7 bases. This CDR3 has 16 amino acids. V shed 4 bases and J 9 bases; nucleotides not matched to a gene: 15. Looked up from germline, CDR1 is LNHDA and CDR2 is SQIVND (reference sequence). The CDR3, as DNA: TGTGCCAGTAGTACCGAGGGGCACAGGGGAGATGGTGAGCAGTTCTTC. Encoded protein: CASSTEGHRGDGEQFF.

The gene calls are TRBV7-9 and TRBJ1-3; possibly TRBD1 for D (5 bases). The CDR3 sequence is 14 residues long. From germline, CDR1 is SEHNR and CDR2 FQNEAQ (reference sequence). The V and J ends lost 1 base and 4 bases respectively, with 8 bases between them. As DNA, the CDR3 is TGTGCCAGCAGCTTAGGGGGGTACGGAAACACCATATATTTT. It specifies CASSLGGYGNTIYF. The full variable domain, its missing parts supplied by reference TRBV7-9 and TRBJ1-3, is DTGVSQNPRHKITKRGQNVTFRCDPISEHNRLYWYRQTLGQGPEFLTYFQNEAQLEKSRLLSDRFSAERPKGSFSTLEIQRTEQGDSAMYLCASSLGGYGNTIYFGEGSWLTVV.

The chain joins TRBV30 to TRBJ1-1; 7 bases agree with TRBD1. The trim removed 3 bases at V and 0 bases at J, leaving 1 base unmatched. CDR1 is GTSNPN and CDR2 is SVGIG in the germline V gene (reference sequence). There are 13 residues in the CDR3. The CDR3 region has the DNA TGTGCCTGGAGGGGACAGCTGAACACTGAAGCTTTCTTT. The encoded protein is CAWRGQLNTEAFF.

This sequence joins TRBV4-1 and TRBJ2-5; possible D gene TRBD1, 5 bases. CDR3 length: 14 residues. Germline V gives CDR1 MGHRA, CDR2 YSYEKL. V lost 0 bases and J 2 bases, leaving 7 bases between the germline ends. CDR3 amino acids: CASSQDTGQETQYF. CDR3 bases: TGCGCCAGCAGCCAAGACACAGGACAAGAGACCCAGTACTTC.

V is TRBV5-6 and J is TRBJ2-7; TRBD2 is a possible D gene (5 bases). Trimming shortened V by 0 bases and J by 0 bases, and 13 bases separated the two germline ends. The germline V gene encodes CDR1 SGHDT and CDR2 YYEEEE. This CDR3 has 16 amino acids. The CDR3 is CASSLAGGPSSYEQYF. The DNA for the CDR3 is TGTGCCAGCAGCTTGGCCGGCGGGCCGAGCTCCTACGAGCAGTACTTC. The complete variable domain, with remaining parts taken from reference TRBV5-6 and TRBJ2-7, reads DAGVTQSPTHLIKTRGQQVTLRCSPKSGHDTVSWYQQALGQGPQFIFQYYEEEERQRGNFPDRFSGHQFPNYSSELNVNALLLGDSALYLCASSLAGGPSSYEQYFGPGTRLTVT.

The V and J genes are TRBV5-1 and TRBJ2-5, with 12 bases lining up with TRBD2. Germline trimming cut 0 bases from V and 5 bases from J; bases unmatched to any gene: 5. Germline CDR1 reads SGHRS; CDR2 reads YFSETQ. CDR3 length: 16 residues. The CDR3 region has the DNA TGCGCCAGCAGCTTGGCAAGACTAGCGGGAGCGGAGACCCAGTACTTC. It codes for CASSLARLAGAETQYF. The whole variable domain, filled in from reference TRBV5-1 and TRBJ2-5, reads KAGVTQTPRYLIKTRGQQVTLSCSPISGHRSVSWYQQTPGQGLQFLFEYFSETQRNKGNFPGRFSGRQFSNSRSEMNVSTLELGDSALYLCASSLARLAGAETQYFGPGTRLLVL.

V usage is TRBV5-1 and J usage is TRBJ2-7; no clear D gene. The CDR3 sequence is 13 residues long. Germline V gene lookup returns CDR1 SGHRS and CDR2 YFSETQ. With 2 bases removed from V and 1 base from J, the gap between germline ends came to 7 bases. The CDR3 loop reads CASSFDGSYEQYF. In nucleotides, the CDR3 is TGCGCCAGCAGCTTTGACGGATCCTACGAGCAGTACTTC.

The genes are TRBV4-1 and TRBJ1-2; D ambiguous. The CDR3 spans 13 residues. Trimming took 2 bases from V and 5 from J, leaving 9 bases between them. Germline values: CDR1 MGHRA, CDR2 YSYEKL. The CDR3: CASSQSVAYGYTF. CDR3 bases: TGCGCCAGCAGCCAATCGGTTGCTTATGGCTACACCTTC.

This chain connects TRBV7-3 to TRBJ2-1, with 7 bases matching TRBD2. Trimming cost V 2 bases and J 5 bases; bases outside gene matches: 12. Per the germline V gene, CDR1 is SGHTA and CDR2 is FQGTGA. The CDR3 is 17 amino acids. CDR3 DNA: TGTGCCAGCAGCTTAGACCCTGCGGGAGCTTTAAACAATGAGCAGTTCTTC. Protein product: CASSLDPAGALNNEQFF.

The rearrangement uses TRBV2 and TRBJ2-2, with 9 bases identical to TRBD1. This CDR3 is built from 15 residues. The ends lost 3 bases at V and 3 bases at J; junction bases unmatched: 2. Germline CDR1 SNHLY, CDR2 FYNNEI. CDR3 sequence: CASSDDRGDTGELFF. In DNA, the CDR3 is TGTGCCAGCAGTGACGACAGGGGGGACACCGGGGAGCTGTTTTTT.

V usage is TRBV14 and J usage is TRBJ2-7; TRBD1 is a possible D gene (5 bases). The V gene's germline CDR1 is SGHDN and CDR2 FVKESK. Trimming took 4 bases from V and 4 from J, leaving 11 bases between them. The length of the CDR3 is 13 residues. CDR3 coding DNA: TGTGCCAGCAGCCTGATAGGGGCATACGAGCAGTACTTC. Protein sequence: CASSLIGAYEQYF.

This clone appeared once. V gene TRBV2 combines with J gene TRBJ2-5, with 11 positions matching TRBD2. V shed 4 bases, J shed 2 bases, and the junction held 9 bases outside the gene matches. This CDR3 has 17 amino acids. Germline V gene lookup returns CDR1 SNHLY and CDR2 FYNNEI. CDR3 residues: CASSVLAGGVSQETQYF. CDR3 nucleotides: TGTGCCAGCAGTGTCCTAGCGGGAGGTGTATCGCAAGAGACCCAGTACTTC.

This rearrangement joins TRBV30 to TRBJ2-5, with TRBD2 matching 9 bases. The CDR3 totals 14 residues. Germline CDR1 is GTSNPN and CDR2 is SVGIG (reference sequence). J lost 5 bases, V lost 1 base, and 5 bases had no gene match. CDR3 protein: CAWSEGAGGETQYF. CDR3 nucleotide sequence: TGTGCCTGGAGTGAAGGGGCGGGAGGGGAGACCCAGTACTTC.

The chain joins TRBV7-2 to TRBJ2-7; D not certain. Germline CDR1 reads SGHTA; CDR2 reads FQGNSA. V was trimmed by 1 base and J by 0 bases, leaving 7 bases between them. CDR3 length: 14 residues. CDR3 sequence (DNA): TGTGCCAGCAGCTTAGTGTACAGCTCCTACGAGCAGTACTTC. Its protein product is CASSLVYSSYEQYF. Variable domain in full (rest from reference TRBV7-2 and TRBJ2-7): GAGVSQSPSNKVTEKGKDVELRCDPISGHTALYWYRQSLGQGLEFLIYFQGNSAPDKSGLPSDRFSAERTGGSVSTLTIQRTQQEDSAVYLCASSLVYSSYEQYFGPGTRLTVT.

This clone was found once. This chain links TRBV19 with TRBJ2-1; D is perhaps TRBD1 or TRBD2 (5 bases each). V was shortened by 6 bases and J by 9 bases, with 18 bases between the two germline ends. Germline values: CDR1 LNHDA, CDR2 SQIVND (reference sequence). This CDR3 contains 14 residues. CDR3 sequence (DNA): TGTGCCAGTAGAATAATCCGGGACGCTAGTGAGCAGTTCTTC. This codes for CASRIIRDASEQFF.

CDR3 DNA: TGCGCCAGCAGCCCAACGACTAGCGGGAGTTTTTACAATGAGCAGTTCTTC. Translated: CASSPTTSGSFYNEQFF. The genes are TRBV4-3 and TRBJ2-1, with 12 bases lining up with TRBD2. The CDR3 is 17 residues long. CDR1 and CDR2 (germline): LGHNA, YSLEER. V shed 4 bases, J shed 4 bases, and the junction held 8 bases outside the gene matches.

This clone is labeled as medium-sized. This chain connects TRBV4-2 to TRBJ2-7; D possibly matches TRBD1 or TRBD2 (6 bases each). From germline, CDR1 is LGHNA and CDR2 YNFKEQ. The CDR3 has 15 amino acids. Trimming stripped 0 bases from V and 4 bases from J, with 13 bases between. The DNA of the CDR3 is TGTGCCAGCAGCCAAGAATTGCAGGGGAGGTACGAGCAGTACTTC. Translating it yields CASSQELQGRYEQYF.

The J gene is TRBJ2-7, the V gene TRBV6-6; perhaps TRBD2 as D (6 bases). The CDR3 spans 14 residues. Germline CDR1 reads MNHNY; CDR2 reads SVGAGI (reference sequence). The ends were cut back, 6 bases at V and 4 bases at J, with 16 bases in the middle. The CDR3 here is CASSRRDSKYEQYF. CDR3 nucleotide sequence: TGTGCCAGCAGCCGCCGGGACTCCAAGTACGAGCAGTACTTC.

This clone was seen only once. The chain recombines TRBV4-1 with TRBJ2-5, with D perhaps TRBD1 or TRBD2 (6 bases each). The CDR3 covers 14 residues. The germline V gene has CDR1 MGHRA and CDR2 YSYEKL. V lost 1 base and J 4 bases, leaving 10 bases between the germline ends. CDR3 DNA: TGCGCCAGCAGCCAAGCACAGGGAGGAGAGACCCAGTACTTC. It is translated as CASSQAQGGETQYF.

V and J are TRBV11-2 and TRBJ2-7; D might be TRBD1 (5 bases). Germline V gene sequence: CDR1 SGHAT, CDR2 FQNNGV. V was cut by 0 bases and J by 3 bases, with 12 bases left in between. This CDR3 region has 15 residues. CDR3 bases: TGTGCCAGCAGCTTAGATCAGGGCGGAATCTACGAGCAGTACTTC. It yields the protein CASSLDQGGIYEQYF.